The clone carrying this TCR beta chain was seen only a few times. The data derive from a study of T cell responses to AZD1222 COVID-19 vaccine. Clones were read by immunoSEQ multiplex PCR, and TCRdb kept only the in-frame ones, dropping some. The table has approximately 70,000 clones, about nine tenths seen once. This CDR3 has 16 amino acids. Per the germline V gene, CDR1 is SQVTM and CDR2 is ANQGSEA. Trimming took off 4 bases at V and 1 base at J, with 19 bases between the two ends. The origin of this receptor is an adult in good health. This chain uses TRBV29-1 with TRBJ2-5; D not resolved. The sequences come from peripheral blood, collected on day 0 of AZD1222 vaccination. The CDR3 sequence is CSVGPGMTEIQETQYF. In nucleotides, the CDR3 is TGCAGCGTTGGGCCCGGTATGACGGAAATCCAAGAGACCCAGTACTTC.